Sequencing of this T cell receptor (beta chain) was carried out in a study of T cells after yellow fever vaccination (dated by TCRdb to the late 2010s). For the study in its entirety: The SMART-Seq v4 Ultra Low Input RNA kit was used to prepare libraries from fractions with low cell numbers. Bulk TCR alpha and beta repertoires were sequenced longitudinally to track T-cell clones before and after primary and booster YFV17D yellow fever vaccination. Blood was collected at multiple timepoints before and after primary and secondary immunization, and bulk PBMC replicates and cell subsets were isolated. Two healthy male donors, one aged 18 to 30 and one aged 30 to 40 years, were included in the cohort.

V and J are truncated by 4 bases and 7 bases respectively, leaving an intervening sequence of 23 bases. The CDR1 and CDR2 encoded by the germline V gene are KGHSH and LQKENI. Spanning cysteine to phenylalanine, the CDR3 consists of 18 amino acids. Only CDR3 DNA is held: 54 bases, read in frame from base 1. In this sample, this clonotype turned up many times. Its antigen has not been determined. No base-level quality is on record; no much larger clone is a single base apart. The treatment or condition label for this specimen denotes: live attenuated yellow fever vaccine strain. At every blood-draw timepoint, two biological replicates of bulk PBMCs were collected. PBMCs were isolated from peripheral blood using a standard Ficoll-Paque protocol. RNA was extracted with TriZol from bulk PBMCs, CD4 and CD8 fractions, and dextramer-positive and dextramer-negative fractions. Overall study results and their limits: Compared with the primary T-cell response, the secondary T-cell response was weaker but faster, peaking on day 5 rather than day 15. A small share of clonotypes occurred in both CD4 and CD8 compartments, likely arising from convergent recombination. Only two donors were included in the study, so the extent to which the findings can be generalized is limited. Most clones expanded after primary vaccination were re-detected after the booster (about 96% of CD4 and approximately 85% of CD8), suggesting broad memory maintenance. Computational filtering was needed because FACS-sorted repertoires could contain abundant contaminating clonotypes from the bulk population.

Sequencing relied on an Illumina NovaSeq 6000. TCR cDNA was synthesized by 5'RACE template switching, through which a universal primer site and unique molecular identifiers were introduced. Priming of cDNA synthesis was performed from both the TCR alpha and TCR beta constant segments. Two PCR steps were used to amplify libraries, with sample barcodes and sequencing adapters being added in the second step. Libraries were sequenced on Illumina HiSeq 2500 (2x100 bp) or NovaSeq (2x150 bp). Per the original workflow: Reads were demultiplexed and collapsed into UMI consensus sequences with MIGEC, and V(D)J alignment was performed with MiXCR. Using edgeR on replicate PBMC samples, clonotypes were called vaccine-responding if FDR was below 0.01 and the log2 fold change was above 5 up to day 15. CD4 or CD8 identity was assigned to each bulk clonotype according to whether the clonotype was present at higher abundance in the sequenced CD4 repertoire or the sequenced CD8 repertoire. In TCRdb, the public reads were trimmed at Q25 with fastp and aligned with MiXCR, with productive beta chains retained. A single entry per CDR3 protein holds the most common genes and DNA from its merged rows. The V and J calls and clone size come from TCRdb's table, not from the authors' own analysis. The sample contains over 300,000 distinct CDR3 sequences, approximately 4% of them found a single time. 20% to 25% of the sample is in the top ten clones.

The source of this sequence is a man aged 18 to 35 who received the YFV17D yellow fever vaccine. The sample was PBMCs, taken 5 days after the yellow fever booster vaccination. The chain uses TRBV18 and TRBJ1-6; the D segment could be TRBD1, given 5 matching bases. The nucleotide sequence reads as follows: TGTGCCAGCTCACGCGGACCTTCAGGTCCGGGGGAAAATTCACCCCTCCACTTT. Translation gives CASSRGPSGPGENSPLHF.